The clone carrying this T cell receptor (beta chain) has only a few counts. The data were taken from a study of blood T cell repertoires in COVID-19. Profiling relied on immunoSEQ multiplex PCR, and the TCRdb table lists in-frame clones only, not all of them. The sample includes 200,000 to 250,000 clones, approximately 88% of them seen just once. Germline loops: CDR1 SNHLY, CDR2 FYNNEI. This CDR3 is built from 14 residues. The V segment lost 6 bases and the J segment 6 bases; nucleotides outside the gene matches: 10. The receptor's source is a woman in her 30s with COVID-19, enrolled during active disease. Sequenced material: peripheral blood. The V gene is TRBV2, the J gene TRBJ2-7; TRBD1 matches at 8 bases. CDR3 amino acids: CASRLLDRAGEQYV. The CDR3 DNA reads TGTGCCAGCAGACTCTTGGACAGGGCGGGCGAGCAGTACGTC.